The sequence of this T cell receptor beta chain was determined in a study of identical twins. Study-wide results and caveats: Beta out-of-frame sequences showed weaker excess sharing between twins. In monozygotic twins, models underestimated the sharing of out-of-frame TCR alpha. Fewer insertions were carried by abundant cord blood beta clonotypes, but none was seen in memory repertoires.

Each CDR3 protein gets one entry after TCRdb re-called the 5' RACE reads with MiXCR. The sample has about 330,000 distinct CDR3 sequences, 9% to 15% seen once. Germline lookup yields CDR1 SQVTM and CDR2 ANQGSEA. Trimming left V 1 base short and J 3 bases short, with 16 bases between. The CDR3 length is 16 residues. This clonotype was seen at least ten times. The target antigen is unknown. These sequences were also reported in another study, on yellow fever vaccine responses in identical twins.

The source material was CD8+ T cells sorted from blood. The receptor comes from a woman aged 18-29 years in good health. The chain links TRBV29-1 to TRBJ2-1; D perhaps matches TRBD1 (6 bases). CDR3 residues: CSVEGLRGGDYNEQFF. DNA for the CDR3: TGCAGCGTTGAAGGTCTTCGTGGGGGCGACTACAATGAGCAGTTCTTC.